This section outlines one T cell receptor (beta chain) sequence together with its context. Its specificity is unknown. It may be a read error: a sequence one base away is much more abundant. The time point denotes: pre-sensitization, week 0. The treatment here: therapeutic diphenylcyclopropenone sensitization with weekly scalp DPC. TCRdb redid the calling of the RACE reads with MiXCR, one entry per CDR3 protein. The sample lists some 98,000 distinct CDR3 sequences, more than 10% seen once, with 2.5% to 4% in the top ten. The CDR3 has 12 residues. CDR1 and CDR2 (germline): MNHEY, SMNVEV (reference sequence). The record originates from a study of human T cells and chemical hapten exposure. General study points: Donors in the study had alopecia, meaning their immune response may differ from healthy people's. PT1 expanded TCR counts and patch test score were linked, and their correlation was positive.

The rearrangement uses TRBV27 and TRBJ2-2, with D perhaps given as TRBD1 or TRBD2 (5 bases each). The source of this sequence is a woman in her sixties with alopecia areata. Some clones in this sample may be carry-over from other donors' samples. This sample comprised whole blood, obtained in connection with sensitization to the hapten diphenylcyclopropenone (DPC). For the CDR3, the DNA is TGTGCCAGCAGTTTATTGCTGGGGGAGCTGTTATTT. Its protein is CASSLLLGELLF.